The clone carrying this T cell receptor beta chain was counted at least ten times. Its antigen is not identified. The junction does not match germline at one end; this may be a read error. This sample was included in a study of Graves' ophthalmopathy and Graves' hyperthyroidism. At the level of the study: Stable hyperthyroidism meant no progression to ophthalmopathy within 18 months of follow-up. Overall study findings and caveats: Classification of ophthalmopathy versus stable hyperthyroidism by a 13-signature model yielded about 90% sensitivity and approximately 79% specificity.

The CDR3 contains 16 residues. Per germline, CDR1 ENHRY and CDR2 SYGVKD. Other autoimmune diseases, uncontrolled infections, pregnancy or lactation ruled patients out of participation. Beta-chain TCR CDR3 regions were amplified from RNA transcripts. Investigators did first-round RT-PCR with HTBI primers, then second-round multiplex PCR. TCRdb reprocessed the multiplex PCR reads with MiXCR, giving one entry per CDR3 protein. Of 1 million to 1.3 million distinct CDR3 sequences detected, about 40% appear once; the ten largest clones hold around 10%. Sequenced material: peripheral blood or thyroid tissue (not recorded which). This TCR derives from an adult man with Graves' hyperthyroidism. This rearrangement joins TRBV10-3 to TRBJ1-5; TRBD1 matches 7 bases. The CDR3 is CASSERDSYSNQPQHF. The CDR3 DNA sequence: TGTGCCAGCAGTGAGCGGGACAGCTATAGCAATCAGCCCCAGCATTTT.